What follows are 24 T cell receptor beta chains derived from one specimen sequenced in a study of blood T cells in healthy people across ages. The authors ran a second PCR of roughly 6 to 12 cycles using a sample-barcoded 5' primer and a J-beta primer mix. MiXCR was run by TCRdb on the 5' RACE reads, yielding one entry per CDR3 protein. The sample lists just over 800,000 distinct CDR3 sequences, 62% seen once, with roughly 25% in the top ten. The material sequenced was blood. Source of these receptors: a man younger than 45 in good health.

This chain uses TRBV7-9 with TRBJ1-2; D uncertain. The germline V gene has CDR1 SEHNR and CDR2 FQNEAQ (reference sequence). There are 13 residues in the CDR3. Trimming shortened V by 8 bases and J by 1 base, and 11 bases separated the two germline ends. The CDR3 region is CASAEVLNYGYTF. In DNA, the CDR3 is TGTGCCAGCGCCGAGGTCCTTAACTATGGCTACACCTTC.

The chain combines TRBV27 with TRBJ2-7, with TRBD1 matching 7 bases. This CDR3 has 15 amino acids. Germline CDR1 MNHEY, CDR2 SMNVEV (reference sequence). The V gene end was trimmed by 6 bases and the J gene end by 7 bases; junction bases not matched to a gene: 15. CDR3 amino acids: CASSFRQGPYNEQYF. CDR3 nucleotides: TGTGCCAGCAGCTTTAGACAGGGACCCTACAATGAGCAGTACTTC.

The gene calls are TRBV7-2 and TRBJ1-2; 7 positions agree with TRBD1. This CDR3 has 15 amino acids. Germline V gives CDR1 SGHTA, CDR2 FQGNSA. After removal of 1 base from V and 2 bases from J, the junction contained 4 bases not matched to a gene. The CDR3 is CASSLETGLNYGYTF. For the CDR3, the DNA is TGTGCCAGCAGCTTAGAGACAGGGCTGAACTATGGCTACACCTTC.

The chain has TRBV21-1 and TRBJ2-5; the D call in the table, TRBD1, was not verified against the DNA. TRBV21-1 counts as a pseudogene. This CDR3 contains 14 residues. The CDR3 region has the DNA TGTGCCTCCCGACGGACAGGGGGCTTAGAGACCCAGTACTTC. Its protein product is CASRRTGGLETQYF.

This clonotype was detected once. This sequence joins TRBV6-5 and TRBJ2-7; 8 nucleotides line up with TRBD1. Trimming took 7 bases from V and 0 from J; bases not matched to a gene: 5. The CDR3 length is 14 residues. Germline V gene lookup returns CDR1 MNHEY and CDR2 SVGAGI. The CDR3, as DNA: TGTGCCAGCAAACGGGGACAGGTCTCCTACGAGCAGTACTTC. It specifies CASKRGQVSYEQYF.

This rearrangement joins TRBV12-3 or TRBV12-4 to TRBJ2-1; D could derive from TRBD1 or TRBD2 (6 bases each). This CDR3 comprises 15 residues. Trimming removed 7 bases at V and 7 bases at J, with 20 bases between. CDR3: CASTSLGGPRNEQFF. CDR3 bases: TGTGCCAGCACCTCTCTTGGGGGGCCACGTAATGAGCAGTTCTTC.

The chain recombines TRBV6-2 or TRBV6-3 with TRBJ2-1, with 7 bases aligning to TRBD2. The CDR3 totals 16 residues. Germline V gene lookup returns CDR1 MNHEY and CDR2 SVGEGT. The V and J ends lost 2 bases and 9 bases, in that order; junction bases with no gene match: 13. The CDR3 sequence is CASSYRTRRGGGEQFF. The CDR3, as DNA: TGTGCCAGCAGTTACCGGACTAGAAGGGGAGGAGGTGAGCAGTTCTTC.

There are a few counts of this clonotype. The J gene is TRBJ2-2, the V gene TRBV7-9, with 7 bases fitting TRBD2. V shed 5 bases and J 1 base; nucleotides not matched to a gene: 4. The CDR3 contains 15 residues. Germline V gene data show CDR1 as SEHNR and CDR2 as FQNEAQ (reference sequence). CDR3 nucleotide sequence: TGTGCCAGCAGCCTGGGGGGGGTGAACACCGGGGAGCTGTTTTTT. The encoded protein is CASSLGGVNTGELFF.

This chain uses TRBV4-3 with TRBJ2-5, with D possibly called TRBD1 or TRBD2 (5 bases each). TRBJ2-7 matches the DNA end more closely, so the J call is doubtful. The CDR3 spans 14 residues. Germline CDR1 reads LGHNA; CDR2 reads YSLEER. CDR3 in amino acids: CASSQEKGGGEQYF. For the CDR3, the DNA is TGCGCCAGCAGCCAAGAGAAGGGTGGGGGCGAGCAGTACTTC.

This rearrangement joins TRBV5-6 to TRBJ1-2; tentatively, D is TRBD1 (6 bases). This CDR3 has 14 amino acids. Germline V lookup: CDR1 SGHDT, CDR2 YYEEEE. Between the trimmed V and J ends, which lost 6 bases and 4 bases, there was a span of 16 bases. CDR3 nucleotide sequence: TGTGCCAGCATCTGGACCGGACAGACCTATGGCTACACCTTC. Amino acids: CASIWTGQTYGYTF.

This clonotype was counted only a few times. The chain employs TRBV7-3 and TRBJ2-5; a possible D gene is TRBD1 (6 bases). CDR3 length: 15 residues. Looked up from germline, CDR1 is SGHTA and CDR2 is FQGTGA. V was clipped by 4 bases and J by 5 bases, with 17 bases between them. The CDR3 region is CASSSPGHLGETQYF. In DNA, the CDR3 is TGTGCCAGCAGCTCCCCGGGACACCTCGGGGAGACCCAGTACTTC.

This clonotype was counted once. V usage is TRBV27 and J usage is TRBJ2-5; tentatively, D is TRBD1 (6 bases). The last part of the DNA fits TRBJ2-7 better; the J call may be wrong. CDR1 is MNHEY and CDR2 is SMNVEV in the germline V gene (reference sequence). The CDR3 length is 13 residues. CDR3 region: CASSVTGFYEQYF. The CDR3 DNA is TGTGCCAGCAGCGTGACAGGATTCTACGAGCAGTACTTC.

This chain connects TRBV9 to TRBJ1-1; D not resolved. V lost 5 bases to trimming and J lost 0 bases, with 8 bases between them. This CDR3 is 13 amino acids long. Germline V gene lookup returns CDR1 SGDLS and CDR2 YYNGEE. The CDR3 bases are TGTGCCAGCAGAGACACAGTGAACACTGAAGCTTTCTTT. Protein product: CASRDTVNTEAFF.

In DNA, the CDR3 is TGCAGCGTTGGAGTTAGCGGGGGGCCAAACAATGAGCAGTTCTTC. As protein: CSVGVSGGPNNEQFF. The gene calls are TRBV29-1 and TRBJ2-1; 10 bases line up with TRBD2. Germline V gene sequence: CDR1 SQVTM, CDR2 ANQGSEA. Trimming at V came to 4 bases and at J to 5 bases, leaving 8 bases not matched to a gene. This CDR3 region has 15 residues.

A note on this clonotype: Sequence at one end of the junction differs from germline and may be a read error. The V and J genes are TRBV6-2 or TRBV6-3 and TRBJ2-1; 9 bases are shared with TRBD2. The CDR3 is made up of 16 amino acids. The germline CDR1 and CDR2 sequences are MNHEY and SVGEGT. The CDR3, as DNA: TGTACCAGCAGTTCCTCGGCGGGGGGGTCCTACAATGAGCAGTTCTTC. It codes for CTSSSSAGGSYNEQFF.

The rearrangement joins TRBV7-2 to TRBJ2-5; D is possibly TRBD2 (6 bases). The CDR3 runs to 15 residues. Germline V lookup: CDR1 SGHTA, CDR2 FQGNSA. V gave up 5 bases and J gave up 3 bases, with 16 bases separating them. This CDR3 is CASSPPGLPKETQYF. Written as DNA, the CDR3 is TGTGCCAGCAGCCCTCCGGGACTCCCAAAAGAGACCCAGTACTTC. The whole variable domain, remainder taken from reference TRBV7-2 and TRBJ2-5, is GAGVSQSPSNKVTEKGKDVELRCDPISGHTALYWYRQSLGQGLEFLIYFQGNSAPDKSGLPSDRFSAERTGGSVSTLTIQRTQQEDSAVYLCASSPPGLPKETQYFGPGTRLLVL.

The chain uses TRBV27 and TRBJ2-1, with 10 bases that match TRBD2. This CDR3 comprises 17 residues. Germline CDR1 is MNHEY and CDR2 is SMNVEV (reference sequence). The V gene end was trimmed by 2 bases and the J gene end by 9 bases; junction bases not matched to a gene: 13. DNA for the CDR3: TGTGCCAGCAGTTTAGGGCCCAGCGGGGGGGCGTTCGGTGAGCAGTTCTTC. Its translation is CASSLGPSGGAFGEQFF.

The chain joins TRBV20-1 to TRBJ2-1, with 9 positions matching TRBD1. CDR1 DFQATT and CDR2 SNEGSKA come from the germline V gene (reference sequence). The CDR3 has 13 residues. V gave up 8 bases and J gave up 9 bases; unmatched junction bases: 11. CDR3 amino acids: CSPRQGGRSEQFF. In DNA form, the CDR3 reads TGCAGTCCCCGACAGGGGGGGCGGAGTGAGCAGTTCTTC.

The CDR3 here is CASAGLAGGPDTDTQYF. Here the CDR3 DNA reads TGTGCCAGCGCCGGACTAGCGGGGGGGCCTGACACAGATACGCAGTATTTT. The gene calls are TRBV9 and TRBJ2-3, with 15 bases that match TRBD2. The length of the CDR3 is 17 residues. Germline V gene sequence: CDR1 SGDLS, CDR2 YYNGEE. V was clipped by 7 bases and J by 2 bases; unmatched bases: 8. Filled out from reference TRBV9 and TRBJ2-3, the complete variable domain reads DSGVTQTPKHLITATGQRVTLRCSPRSGDLSVYWYQQSLDQGLQFLIQYYNGEERAKGNILERFSAQQFPDLHSELNLSSLELGDSALYFCASAGLAGGPDTDTQYFGPGTRLTVL.

The table lists this clonotype with a few counts. The CDR3 region is CSAADRVYEQYF. The CDR3, as DNA: TGCAGTGCCGCGGACAGGGTCTACGAGCAGTACTTC. V usage is TRBV20-1 and J usage is TRBJ2-7, with 8 bases matching TRBD1. This CDR3 spans 12 amino acids. Trimming took 6 bases from V and 3 from J; bases not matched to a gene: 4. Germline-derived CDR1 and CDR2 are DFQATT and SNEGSKA (reference sequence).

This rearrangement joins TRBV4-2 to TRBJ2-1; 8 bases are shared with TRBD1. The assigned J gene may be wrong: the sequence end matches TRBJ2-7 better. This CDR3 comprises 15 residues. Germline CDR1 LGHNA, CDR2 YNFKEQ. CDR3 in amino acids: CASSLTTGVRDEQYF. Written as DNA, the CDR3 is TGTGCCAGCAGCCTCACGACAGGGGTTCGCGACGAGCAGTACTTC.

V is TRBV27 and J is TRBJ2-5; D is ambiguous. Deletions cut 5 bases from V and 13 bases from J, with 20 bases between. This CDR3 comprises 13 residues. Germline V gene lookup returns CDR1 MNHEY and CDR2 SMNVEV (reference sequence). In DNA, the CDR3 is TGTGCCAGCAGTGTTGGTAGGAGTTTCCGTCCGTACTTC. Translation: CASSVGRSFRPYF.

There are a few counts of this clonotype. This chain connects TRBV20-1 to TRBJ2-3, with 9 bases matching TRBD2. Germline V lookup: CDR1 DFQATT, CDR2 SNEGSKA (reference sequence). Trimming took 1 base from V and 1 from J; bases not matched to a gene: 0. CDR3 length equals 14 residues. CDR3 region: CSARVAGGTDTQYF. The CDR3 DNA is TGCAGTGCTAGAGTAGCGGGGGGCACAGATACGCAGTATTTT.

This chain links TRBV29-1 with TRBJ2-3; 10 bases are shared with TRBD2. Germline-derived CDR1 and CDR2 are SQVTM and ANQGSEA. This CDR3 is built from 15 residues. The ends lost 3 bases at V and 4 bases at J; junction bases unmatched: 7. CDR3 DNA: TGCAGCGTTGAGTCCGTAGCGGGGGGTGCAGATACGCAGTATTTT. Amino acid sequence: CSVESVAGGADTQYF.